A selection of T cell receptor beta chains follows, all from one sample in a study of human T cells and chemical hapten exposure. One entry per CDR3 protein, called by TCRdb with MiXCR from the RACE reads. The sample consists of roughly 100,000 distinct CDR3 sequences, 7.5% to 10% of them appearing once. The input for sequencing was whole blood, taken in connection with sensitization to the hapten diphenylcyclopropenone (DPC). These receptors were collected from a woman between 40 and 50 years old with alopecia areata. Some clones in this sample may be carry-over from other donors' samples. CDR3s include the opening cysteine and the closing phenylalanine or tryptophan. D genes are given only for firm matches. Size is omitted from some rows. Given values are once, few, many or a class for expanded clones.

v_gene	j_gene	abundance	d_gene	CDR3aa	CDR3nt
TRBV18	TRBJ2-5	-	-	CASSPQSHRETQYF	TGTGCCAGCTCACCTCAAAGCCATCGAGAGACCCAGTACTTC
TRBV5-1	TRBJ2-2	few	-	CASSLGQEGTGELFF	TGCGCCAGCAGCTTGGGCCAGGAAGGCACCGGGGAGCTGTTTTTT
TRBV20-1	TRBJ1-5	-	TRBD1	CSADLARGYNQPQHF	TGCAGTGCTGATCTAGCCAGGGGGTACAATCAGCCCCAGCATTTT
TRBV5-4	TRBJ1-2	many	TRBD1	CASSSTGNYGYTF	TGTGCCAGCAGCTCGACAGGGAACTATGGCTACACCTTC
TRBV27	TRBJ2-7	-	-	CASSWDRQGWAGVRSYEQYF	TGTGCCAGCAGTTGGGACAGACAGGGCTGGGCGGGGGTTCGATCCTACGAGCAGTACTTC
TRBV28	TRBJ1-5	-	-	CASSSGSQPQHF	TGTGCCAGCAGTTCGGGGAGTCAGCCCCAGCATTTT
TRBV10-3	TRBJ2-7	many	TRBD1	CAIGGQAYEQYF	TGTGCCATCGGAGGACAGGCGTACGAGCAGTACTTC
TRBV29-1	TRBJ2-3	few	TRBD2	CSVGLAVVTDTQYF	TGCAGCGTCGGACTAGCGGTAGTCACAGATACGCAGTATTTT
TRBV20-1	TRBJ2-3	few	-	CSASFGWGPPTDTQYF	TGCAGTGCTAGTTTTGGTTGGGGTCCCCCCACAGATACGCAGTATTTT
TRBV4-2	TRBJ1-1	few	TRBD1	CASSHGTAFEAFF	TGTGCCAGCAGCCACGGGACAGCCTTTGAAGCTTTCTTT
TRBV29-1	TRBJ2-7	many	TRBD1	CSVDLTGGGEQYF	TGCAGCGTTGATTTGACAGGGGGCGGGGAGCAGTACTTC
TRBV6-2/TRBV6-3	TRBJ2-3	few	TRBD2	CASGQIAGVRNTQYF	TGTGCCAGCGGACAAATAGCGGGAGTGAGAAATACGCAGTATTTT
TRBV30	TRBJ1-1	-	-	CAWSMLKNTEAFF	TGTGCCTGGAGTATGCTTAAAAACACTGAAGCTTTCTTT
TRBV5-1	TRBJ2-7	-	-	CASSLPSVGAYEQYF	TGCGCCAGCAGCTTGCCGTCAGTTGGGGCCTACGAGCAGTACTTC
TRBV7-8	TRBJ1-1	many	TRBD1	CASSLRQGNSEAFF	TGTGCCAGCAGCCTTAGACAGGGGAACAGTGAAGCTTTCTTT
TRBV12-3/TRBV12-4	TRBJ1-3	few	-	CASREDGVSGNTIYF	TGTGCCAGCAGGGAAGACGGGGTCTCTGGAAACACCATATATTTT
TRBV9	TRBJ1-2	many	-	CASSPGEPWDGYTF	TGTGCCAGCAGCCCAGGGGAGCCTTGGGATGGCTACACCTTC
TRBV5-4	TRBJ2-5	-	-	CASSPGRTETQYF	TGTGCCAGCAGTCCCGGACGAACAGAGACCCAGTACTTC
TRBV30	TRBJ2-3	few	TRBD2	CAWSLTGGPADTQYF	TGTGCCTGGAGTCTGACGGGAGGCCCCGCAGATACGCAGTATTTT
TRBV6-2/TRBV6-3	TRBJ1-1	many	-	CASSYTGYTEAFF	TGTGCCAGCAGTTACACAGGGTACACTGAAGCTTTCTTT
TRBV7-3	TRBJ2-3	-	-	CASSRGMTDTQYF	TGTGCCAGCAGCAGGGGGATGACAGATACGCAGTATTTT
TRBV7-2	TRBJ2-3	-	TRBD2	CASSLARGLAGTDTQYF	TGTGCCAGCAGCTTAGCCAGGGGTCTAGCGGGGACAGATACGCAGTATTTT
TRBV7-9	TRBJ2-1	few	-	CASTAPLRDQFF	TGTGCCAGCACAGCTCCGCTAAGGGACCAGTTCTTC
TRBV6-5	TRBJ1-1	few	-	CASSYDQMNTEAFF	TGTGCCAGCAGTTACGACCAGATGAACACTGAAGCTTTCTTT
TRBV20-1	TRBJ1-5	-	-	CSATTGYDQPQHF	TGCAGTGCCACCACAGGGTATGATCAGCCCCAGCATTTT
TRBV21-1	TRBJ2-2	-	-	CASNEGALAGSGELFF	TGTGCCAGCAACGAGGGGGCACTAGCGGGCTCCGGGGAGCTGTTTTTT
TRBV6-2/TRBV6-3	TRBJ2-5	few	-	CASSGQPGWSQYF	TGTGCCAGCAGCGGACAACCGGGGTGGAGCCAGTACTTC
TRBV28	TRBJ1-1	few	-	CASRGGGSRAFF	TGTGCCAGCAGGGGGGGCGGATCGAGAGCTTTCTTT
TRBV7-9	TRBJ2-7	few	-	CASSLAVGLNSYEQYF	TGTGCCAGCAGCTTAGCGGTCGGGCTTAACTCCTACGAGCAGTACTTC